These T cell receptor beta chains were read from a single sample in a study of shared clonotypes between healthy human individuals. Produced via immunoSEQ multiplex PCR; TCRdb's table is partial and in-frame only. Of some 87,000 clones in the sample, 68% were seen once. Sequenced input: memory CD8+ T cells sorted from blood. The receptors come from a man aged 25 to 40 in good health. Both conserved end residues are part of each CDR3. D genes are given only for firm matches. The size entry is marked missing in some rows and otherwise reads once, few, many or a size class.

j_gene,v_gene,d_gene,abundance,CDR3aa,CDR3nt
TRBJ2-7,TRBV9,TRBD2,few,CASSVVAGVGYEQYF,TGTGCCAGCAGCGTAGTAGCGGGAGTGGGGTACGAGCAGTACTTC
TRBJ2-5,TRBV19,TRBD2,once,CASSIRLTSGRRGETQYF,TGTGCCAGTAGTATACGGCTGACTAGCGGGAGGAGGGGAGAGACCCAGTACTTC
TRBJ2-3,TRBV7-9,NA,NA,CASSFTGTITDTQYF,TGTGCCAGCAGCTTTACAGGGACGATCACAGATACGCAGTATTTT
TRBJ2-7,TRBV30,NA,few,CAWSAQAGEQYF,TGTGCCTGGAGTGCCCAGGCAGGAGAGCAGTACTTC
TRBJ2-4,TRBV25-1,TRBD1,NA,CASSTQGQGEGNIQYF,TGTGCCAGCAGTACCCAAGGACAGGGAGAGGGAAACATTCAGTACTTC
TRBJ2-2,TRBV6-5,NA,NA,CASSKGTGELFF,TGTGCCAGCAGCAAGGGCACCGGGGAGCTGTTTTTT
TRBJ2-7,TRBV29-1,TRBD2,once,CSVDISGRWNEQYF,TGCAGCGTTGATATTAGCGGGCGATGGAACGAGCAGTACTTC
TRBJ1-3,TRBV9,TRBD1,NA,CASSAGGTGIWNTIYF,TGTGCCAGCTCCGCTGGGGGGACAGGGATTTGGAACACCATATATTTT
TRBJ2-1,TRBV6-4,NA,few,CASSDSTGSYNEQFF,TGTGCCAGCAGTGACTCTACAGGGTCCTACAATGAGCAGTTCTTC
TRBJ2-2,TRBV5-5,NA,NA,CASSFHPAFPTDTTGELFF,TGTGCCAGCAGCTTTCACCCAGCTTTCCCCACGGACACCACCGGGGAGCTGTTTTTT
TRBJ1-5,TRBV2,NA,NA,CASRISAPGSNQPQHF,TGTGCCAGCAGAATCTCTGCGCCTGGGAGCAATCAGCCCCAGCATTTT
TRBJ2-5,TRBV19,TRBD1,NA,CASSARTGWETQYF,TGTGCCAGTAGTGCTCGGACAGGGTGGGAGACCCAGTACTTC
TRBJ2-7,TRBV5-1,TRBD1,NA,CASIAGTGSDEQYF,TGCGCCAGCATAGCCGGGACAGGATCTGACGAGCAGTACTTC
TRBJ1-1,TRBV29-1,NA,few,CSGTENTEAFF,TGCAGCGGGACGGAGAACACTGAAGCTTTCTTT
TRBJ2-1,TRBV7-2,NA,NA,CASSLGGPRSYNEQFF,TGTGCCAGCAGCTTAGGCGGCCCCAGGTCCTACAATGAGCAGTTCTTC
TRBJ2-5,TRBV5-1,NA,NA,CASSRNTGSETQYF,TGCGCCAGCAGCCGTAATACAGGGTCGGAGACCCAGTACTTC
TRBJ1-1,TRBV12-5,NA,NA,CASGLAFNTEAFF,TGTGCTAGTGGTCTTGCATTTAACACTGAAGCTTTCTTT
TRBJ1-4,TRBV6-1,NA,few,CASRSGDLFEKLFF,TGTGCCAGCCGTTCGGGAGACCTTTTTGAAAAACTGTTTTTT
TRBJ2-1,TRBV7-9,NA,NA,CASRPTDYNEQFF,TGTGCCAGCAGACCGACGGATTACAATGAGCAGTTCTTC